The 29 T cell receptor beta chains below all came from one sample that was sequenced in a study of T-cell memory formation after mild COVID-19. TCRdb passed the 5' RACE reads through MiXCR, listing each CDR3 protein once. The repertoire consists of about 390,000 distinct CDR3 sequences, with approximately 15% occurring once and the leading ten covering around a fifth. Sequencing was done on a sample of PBMCs or a T cell subset sorted from them (not recorded which). These receptors were taken from a man aged 18 to 35 who had mild COVID-19 (a few samples of this study predate the infection). Cell type and time point are not known.

The rearrangement joins TRBV21-1 to TRBJ2-7; the table's D gene call, TRBD1, was not cross checked with the DNA. TRBV21-1 is an annotated pseudogene. The CDR3 totals 12 residues. The CDR3 here is CASLPGGYEQYV. CDR3 in DNA: TGTGCCAGTCTTCCCGGGGGGTACGAGCAGTACGTC.

This clonotype was counted many times. This rearrangement joins TRBV20-1 to TRBJ2-2, with 8 nucleotides matching TRBD1. The CDR3 covers 15 residues. After removal of 5 bases from V and 2 bases from J, the junction contained 7 bases not matched to a gene. Germline V gene lookup returns CDR1 DFQATT and CDR2 SNEGSKA (reference sequence). CDR3 amino acids: CSASDRGFNTGELFF. DNA for the CDR3: TGCAGTGCTTCCGACAGGGGTTTTAACACCGGGGAGCTGTTTTTT.

The chain joins TRBV27 to TRBJ1-6, with TRBD1 matching over 8 bases. J lost 7 bases, V lost 4 bases, and 9 bases had no gene match. The CDR3 spans 16 residues. Germline CDR1 MNHEY, CDR2 SMNVEV (reference sequence). The chain's CDR3 is CASSYAVRDRNSPLHF. The DNA for the CDR3 is TGTGCCAGCAGTTACGCGGTCCGGGACAGGAATTCACCCCTCCACTTT.

The sample holds many counts of this clonotype. The chain recombines TRBV18 with TRBJ1-6, with 10 bases matching TRBD1. With V trimmed by 3 bases and J by 7 bases, 0 bases remained unmatched. Germline-derived CDR1 and CDR2 are KGHSH and LQKENI. This CDR3 spans 14 amino acids. DNA for the CDR3: TGTGCCAGCTCACCGGGACAGGGGAATTCACCCCTCCACTTT. Translating it yields CASSPGQGNSPLHF.

This clonotype has a handful of counts. This rearrangement joins TRBV4-1 to TRBJ2-1, with 8 bases aligning to TRBD2. The length of the CDR3 is 14 residues. From germline, CDR1 is MGHRA and CDR2 YSYEKL. V lost 4 bases to trimming and J lost 8 bases; unmatched junction nucleotides: 7. This chain's CDR3 is CASSPGTSIYEQFF. DNA of the CDR3: TGCGCCAGCAGCCCCGGGACTAGTATCTATGAGCAGTTCTTC.

V gene TRBV7-8 combines with J gene TRBJ2-7; D could derive from TRBD1 or TRBD2 (5 bases each). With 4 bases removed from V and 9 bases from J, the gap between germline ends came to 10 bases. CDR1 SGHVS and CDR2 FQNEAQ come from the germline V gene. This CDR3 comprises 11 residues. The CDR3 region is CASSSRDAQYF. CDR3 nucleotides: TGTGCCAGCAGCTCAAGGGACGCGCAGTACTTC.

The chain recombines TRBV11-2 with TRBJ2-7; a possible D gene is TRBD2 (6 bases). V was pared by 1 base and J by 2 bases, with 9 bases between. Germline V gene sequence: CDR1 SGHAT, CDR2 FQNNGV. The CDR3 runs to 14 residues. Written as DNA, the CDR3 is TGTGCCAGCAGCTTAGGGGGGACTCCCTACGAGCAGTACTTC. Encoded protein: CASSLGGTPYEQYF.

In its sample, this clonotype was seen a few times. This sequence joins TRBV29-1 and TRBJ2-3; 12 bases fit TRBD1. V lost 7 bases to trimming and J lost 4 bases; unmatched junction nucleotides: 6. This CDR3 spans 14 amino acids. Germline V gives CDR1 SQVTM, CDR2 ANQGSEA. CDR3 protein: CSAGGTGGADTQYF. The CDR3 bases are TGCAGCGCCGGAGGGACAGGGGGCGCAGATACGCAGTATTTT.

This chain joins TRBV14 and TRBJ2-2, with 12 bases matching TRBD2. V lost 1 base to trimming and J lost 6 bases; unmatched junction nucleotides: 0. This CDR3 has 15 amino acids. CDR1 and CDR2 (germline): SGHDN, FVKESK. The DNA of the CDR3 is TGTGCCAGCAGCCAAGGACTAGCGGGGGCCGGGGAGCTGTTTTTT. Translating it yields CASSQGLAGAGELFF. Looking up the rest from reference TRBV14 and TRBJ2-2 gives the full variable domain: EAGVTQFPSHSVIEKGQTVTLRCDPISGHDNLYWYRRVMGKEIKFLLHFVKESKQDESGMPNNRFLAERTGGTYSTLKVQPAELEDSGVYFCASSQGLAGAGELFFGEGSRLTVL.

This clonotype appeared many times. V and J are TRBV4-2 and TRBJ2-4, with 7 bases matching TRBD1. V lost 0 bases, J lost 5 bases, and 4 bases stayed unmatched. Germline CDR1 is LGHNA and CDR2 is YNFKEQ. CDR3 length: 15 residues. This CDR3 is CASSQDEQGENIQYF. In nucleotides, the CDR3 is TGTGCCAGCAGCCAAGATGAGCAGGGGGAAAACATTCAGTACTTC.

This clonotype was recorded many times. The chain couples TRBV20-1 to TRBJ2-7; 10 nucleotides align to TRBD2. Per the germline V gene, CDR1 is DFQATT and CDR2 is SNEGSKA (reference sequence). The trim removed 2 bases at V and 0 bases at J, leaving 4 bases unmatched. This CDR3 spans 15 amino acids. The CDR3 spells CSARKAGGDSYEQYV. CDR3 DNA sequence: TGCAGTGCTAGAAAAGCGGGGGGGGACTCCTACGAGCAGTACGTC.

This clonotype occurred a few times. The gene calls are TRBV7-8 and TRBJ1-1; 7 bases align to TRBD1. Germline loops: CDR1 SGHVS, CDR2 FQNEAQ. Losses at the gene ends were 5 bases for V and 0 bases for J; bases not matched to a gene: 9. The CDR3 sequence is 16 residues long. CDR3 nucleotides: TGTGCCAGCAGCCCTCCCCCGACAGGGATGAACACTGAAGCTTTCTTT. Its protein is CASSPPPTGMNTEAFF. Full variable domain (remainder filled in from reference TRBV7-8 and TRBJ1-1): GAGVSQSPRYKVAKRGQDVALRCDPISGHVSLFWYQQALGQGPEFLTYFQNEAQLDKSGLPSDRFFAERPEGSVSTLKIQRTQQEDSAVYLCASSPPPTGMNTEAFFGQGTRLTVV.

This chain joins TRBV7-2 and TRBJ2-7; no clear D gene. This CDR3 is built from 15 residues. Germline V CDR1 and CDR2: SGHTA, FQGNSA. Trimming took off 5 bases at V and 0 bases at J, with 14 bases between the two ends. CDR3 region: CASSPSWAGSYEQYF. Written as DNA, the CDR3 is TGTGCCAGCAGCCCCTCTTGGGCAGGCTCCTACGAGCAGTACTTC.

This clonotype has a handful of counts. The V and J genes are TRBV20-1 and TRBJ2-3, with D unclear. Trimming pared 4 bases from V and 1 base from J, leaving 12 bases between. This CDR3 is 14 amino acids long. The V gene's germline CDR1 is DFQATT and CDR2 SNEGSKA (reference sequence). DNA of the CDR3: TGCAGTGCTACTGACGCCCTCGGCACAGATACGCAGTATTTT. This encodes CSATDALGTDTQYF.

This clonotype was picked up a small number of times. The chain links TRBV7-9 to TRBJ1-1; the D is unclear. The CDR3 covers 16 residues. CDR1 SEHNR and CDR2 FQNEAQ come from the germline V gene (reference sequence). V was trimmed by 1 base and J by 1 base, leaving 13 bases between them. CDR3: CASSLVQDGANTEAFF. In nucleotides, the CDR3 is TGTGCCAGCAGCTTAGTTCAAGACGGAGCGAACACTGAAGCTTTCTTT.

This clonotype has just a few counts. The chain recombines TRBV11-2 with TRBJ2-1, with a weak D call TRBD1 (6 bases). CDR3 length: 15 amino acids. Germline CDR1 is SGHAT and CDR2 is FQNNGV. The V end lost 6 bases, the J end lost 7 bases, and 19 bases lay between the germline ends. In nucleotides, the CDR3 is TGTGCCAGCAGGCAGATCCGCGGCAGGGGAAATGAGCAGTTCTTC. Its protein product is CASRQIRGRGNEQFF.

This chain links TRBV2 with TRBJ2-2, with 9 bases matching TRBD1. Germline CDR1 SNHLY, CDR2 FYNNEI. There are 16 residues in the CDR3. The trim removed 4 bases at V and 6 bases at J, leaving 9 bases unmatched. Written as DNA, the CDR3 is TGTGCCAGCAGTGTTCGACCGGGACAGGGCCCCGGGGAGCTGTTTTTT. This translates into CASSVRPGQGPGELFF. The full variable domain, completed using reference TRBV2 and TRBJ2-2, is EPEVTQTPSHQVTQMGQEVILRCVPISNHLYFYWYRQILGQKVEFLVSFYNNEISEKSEIFDDQFSVERPDGSNFTLKIRSTKLEDSAMYFCASSVRPGQGPGELFFGEGSRLTVL.

The gene calls are TRBV4-3 and TRBJ2-2; 9 bases agree with TRBD2. Looked up from germline, CDR1 is LGHNA and CDR2 is YSLEER. CDR3 size: 18 residues. V gave up 4 bases and J gave up 6 bases; unmatched junction bases: 15. CDR3 in amino acids: CASSRGRGGQIGPGELFF. The CDR3, as DNA: TGCGCCAGCAGCCGAGGGCGGGGGGGCCAAATAGGGCCCGGGGAGCTGTTTTTT.

The genes are TRBV18 and TRBJ1-1; D not certain. V lost 0 bases and J 5 bases, leaving 10 bases between the germline ends. The CDR3 length is 14 residues. CDR1 is KGHSH and CDR2 is LQKENI in the germline V gene. CDR3: CASSPPAVRTEAFF. The CDR3 DNA follows: TGTGCCAGCTCACCACCGGCCGTGAGAACTGAAGCTTTCTTT.

The genes are TRBV6-5 and TRBJ2-2; perhaps TRBD1 as D (5 bases). The CDR3 loop spans 15 amino acids. The V and J ends lost 2 bases and 1 base respectively, with 8 bases between them. From germline, CDR1 is MNHEY and CDR2 SVGAGI. CDR3: CASSYGALNTGELFF. The CDR3 DNA follows: TGTGCCAGCAGTTACGGGGCCCTGAACACCGGGGAGCTGTTTTTT.

The genes are TRBV9 and TRBJ2-1; D possibly corresponds to TRBD1 (5 bases). Trimming removed 0 bases from V and 0 bases from J, with 10 bases in between. The germline V gene encodes CDR1 SGDLS and CDR2 YYNGEE. The CDR3 spans 16 residues. Written as DNA, the CDR3 is TGTGCCAGCAGCGTAGTACAGGCCGGCTCCTACAATGAGCAGTTCTTC. The encoded protein is CASSVVQAGSYNEQFF.

This chain uses TRBV12-3 or TRBV12-4 with TRBJ2-1; 8 bases line up with TRBD2. The length of the CDR3 is 15 residues. J gave up 7 bases and V 6 bases, and 11 bases lay outside the gene matches. In nucleotides, the CDR3 is TGTGCCAGCAGCTCCCCGGGGGGGGTCTGGAATGAGCAGTTCTTC. Amino acid sequence: CASSSPGGVWNEQFF.

The gene calls are TRBV7-9 and TRBJ2-3; D uncertain. The germline gives CDR1 SEHNR, CDR2 FQNEAQ (reference sequence). The CDR3 is made up of 16 amino acids. The V end was cut by 5 bases, the J end by 2 bases, with 17 bases between. The CDR3 reads CASSPSRSISTDTQYF. CDR3 coding DNA: TGTGCCAGCAGCCCGAGTAGGTCCATTTCCACAGATACGCAGTATTTT. Combining the CDR3 with reference TRBV7-9 and TRBJ2-3 gives the whole variable domain DTGVSQNPRHKITKRGQNVTFRCDPISEHNRLYWYRQTLGQGPEFLTYFQNEAQLEKSRLLSDRFSAERPKGSFSTLEIQRTEQGDSAMYLCASSPSRSISTDTQYFGPGTRLTVL.

The chain carries TRBV7-2 and TRBJ1-1; no definite D call. The ends were cut back, 1 base at V and 1 base at J, with 7 bases in the middle. CDR1 SGHTA and CDR2 FQGNSA come from the germline V gene. This CDR3 has 14 amino acids. CDR3 DNA: TGTGCCAGCAGCTTAGTACCAGGGAACACTGAAGCTTTCTTT. Amino acids: CASSLVPGNTEAFF.

The table lists this clonotype with a few counts. The gene calls are TRBV5-1 and TRBJ2-7, with 8 positions matching TRBD1. Germline CDR1 and CDR2: SGHRS and YFSETQ. The CDR3 has 15 amino acids. After removal of 4 bases from V and 0 bases from J, the junction contained 6 bases not matched to a gene. CDR3 residues: CASSPGTGNSYEQYV. Here the CDR3 DNA reads TGCGCCAGCAGCCCCGGGACAGGCAACTCCTACGAGCAGTACGTC.

The chain is built from TRBV20-1 and TRBJ2-3, with a possible D match to TRBD2 (6 bases). The V end lost 6 bases, the J end lost 1 base, and 11 bases lay between the germline ends. The CDR3 covers 13 residues. Germline CDR1 is DFQATT and CDR2 is SNEGSKA (reference sequence). The DNA of the CDR3 is TGCAGTGCCCCTCGCGGGGGCACAGATACGCAGTATTTT. Protein sequence: CSAPRGGTDTQYF.

This clonotype was seen a few times. This chain's CDR3 is CASSPGSAPDTQYF. In DNA, the CDR3 is TGTGCCAGCTCACCAGGGAGCGCGCCAGATACGCAGTATTTT. The rearrangement uses TRBV18 and TRBJ2-3; tentative D call: TRBD2 (5 bases). The CDR3 is 14 amino acids. The V end was cut by 2 bases, the J end by 4 bases, with 10 bases between. Germline V lookup: CDR1 KGHSH, CDR2 LQKENI.

CDR3 in amino acids: CAISKDQGLNTEAFF. The CDR3 nucleotides are TGTGCCATCAGTAAAGATCAGGGGCTGAACACTGAAGCTTTCTTT. The chain couples TRBV10-3 to TRBJ1-1, with a tentative D call TRBD1 (6 bases). The CDR3 totals 15 residues. In germline, CDR1 is ENHRY, CDR2 SYGVKD. The V gene lost 5 bases and the J gene lost 0 bases, with 13 bases spanning the gap.

V gene TRBV6-2 or TRBV6-3 combines with J gene TRBJ2-1, with 13 positions matching TRBD2. CDR1 MNHEY and CDR2 SVGEGT come from the germline V gene. The trim removed 7 bases at V and 9 bases at J, leaving 3 bases unmatched. The CDR3 sequence is 13 residues long. CDR3 region: CASTGLAGAEQFF. In DNA form, the CDR3 reads TGTGCCAGCACCGGACTAGCGGGGGCTGAGCAGTTCTTC.